A selection of T cell receptor beta chains follows, all from one sample in a study of vaccination effects on CD4 cells after COVID-19. Measured with immunoSEQ multiplex PCR; TCRdb has only the in-frame clones, and not every one. The table includes some 20,000 clones, over 65% detected once. Their antigens are not known. The sequenced sample was CD4+ T cells from PBMCs cultured with HCoV-NL63 spike peptides, obtained before COVID-19 vaccination. These receptors were collected from a human donor who received a COVID-19 vaccine. Both conserved end residues are part of each CDR3.

V gene	J gene	CDR3 protein
TRBV11-3	TRBJ2-1	CASSLEAGGYNEQFF
TRBV6-2/TRBV6-3	TRBJ2-1	CASSKLRTSEQFF
TRBV7-2	TRBJ2-2	CASSLDTGELFF
TRBV9	TRBJ2-1	CASSVELTGLINEQFF
TRBV25-1	TRBJ1-6	CASSESNNGINSPLHF
TRBV24-1	TRBJ2-3	CATSDSRSVFWERNTQYF
TRBV4-1	TRBJ1-5	CASSQVKLGGLSNQPQHF
TRBV12-3/TRBV12-4	TRBJ2-5	CASSPTGQGVQYF
TRBV15	TRBJ1-5	CATSRDPGGNQPQHF
TRBV5-7	TRBJ2-3	CASSFKWGGTRSDTQYF
TRBV7-9	TRBJ1-2	CASSPGQGGYGYTF
TRBV6-1	TRBJ1-5	CASSEFPGGNQPQHF
TRBV4-1	TRBJ1-2	CASSQPGTAPNYGYTF
TRBV7-2	TRBJ2-7	CASSLALITSYEQYF
TRBV12-3/TRBV12-4	TRBJ2-7	CASSFRDREMQYF
TRBV6-5	TRBJ2-7	CASSFDRYSYEQYF
TRBV5-4	TRBJ1-4	CASSSGQLNEKLFF
TRBV7-2	TRBJ2-7	CASSRDTYEQYF
TRBV5-1	TRBJ2-1	CASSLQLRELGEQFF
TRBV30	TRBJ1-2	CAWSVGAGQGVYGYTF
TRBV19	TRBJ1-1	CASRGAGSTEAFF
TRBV14	TRBJ2-1	CASSQRLAGFSYNEQFF
TRBV3-1/TRBV3-2	TRBJ1-5	CASSQAGATTFSNQPQHF
TRBV7-9	TRBJ2-2	CASSFGVRWRELFF
TRBV5-4	TRBJ2-3	CASSRAETSTDTQYF
TRBV15	TRBJ1-2	CATSRGQGRRLDYGYTF
TRBV5-1	TRBJ2-3	CASTTGPSTDTQYF
TRBV14	TRBJ2-5	CASSQRDRDRETQYF
TRBV11-1	TRBJ2-7	CASSLAGLGAYEQYF
TRBV7-2	TRBJ2-5	CASSLVGTQHVGETQYF
TRBV7-2	TRBJ1-1	CASSFASKNTEAFF